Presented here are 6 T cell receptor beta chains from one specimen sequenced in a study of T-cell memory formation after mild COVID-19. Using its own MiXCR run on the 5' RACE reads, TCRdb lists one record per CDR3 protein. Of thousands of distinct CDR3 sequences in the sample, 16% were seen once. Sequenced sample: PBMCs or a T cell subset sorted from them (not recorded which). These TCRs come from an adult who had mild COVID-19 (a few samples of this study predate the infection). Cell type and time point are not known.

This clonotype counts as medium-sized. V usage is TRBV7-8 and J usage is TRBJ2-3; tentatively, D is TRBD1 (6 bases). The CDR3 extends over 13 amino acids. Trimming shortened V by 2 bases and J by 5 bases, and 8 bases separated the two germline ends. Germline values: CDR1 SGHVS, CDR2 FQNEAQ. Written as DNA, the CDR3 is TGTGCCAGCAGCTTAACAGGGTTAGATACGCAGTATTTT. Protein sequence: CASSLTGLDTQYF. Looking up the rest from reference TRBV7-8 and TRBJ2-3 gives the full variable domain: GAGVSQSPRYKVAKRGQDVALRCDPISGHVSLFWYQQALGQGPEFLTYFQNEAQLDKSGLPSDRFFAERPEGSVSTLKIQRTQQEDSAVYLCASSLTGLDTQYFGPGTRLTVL.

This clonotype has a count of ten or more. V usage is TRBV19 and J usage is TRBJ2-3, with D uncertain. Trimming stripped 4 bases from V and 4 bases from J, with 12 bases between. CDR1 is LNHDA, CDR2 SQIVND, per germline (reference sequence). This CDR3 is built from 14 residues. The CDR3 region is CASSTRSQADTQYF. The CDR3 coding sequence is TGTGCCAGTAGTACCCGGAGCCAAGCAGATACGCAGTATTTT.

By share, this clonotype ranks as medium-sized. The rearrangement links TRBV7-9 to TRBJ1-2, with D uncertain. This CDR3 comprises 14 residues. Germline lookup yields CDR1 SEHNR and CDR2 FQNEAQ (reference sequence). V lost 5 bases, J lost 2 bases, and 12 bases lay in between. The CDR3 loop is CASSRDNVNYGYTF. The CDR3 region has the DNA TGTGCCAGCAGCCGCGACAATGTCAACTATGGCTACACCTTC.

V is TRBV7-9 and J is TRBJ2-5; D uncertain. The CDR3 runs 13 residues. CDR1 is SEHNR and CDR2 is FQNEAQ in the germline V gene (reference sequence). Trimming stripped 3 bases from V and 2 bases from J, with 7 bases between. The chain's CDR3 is CASSFHGQETQYF. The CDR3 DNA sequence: TGTGCCAGCAGCTTTCACGGGCAAGAGACCCAGTACTTC.

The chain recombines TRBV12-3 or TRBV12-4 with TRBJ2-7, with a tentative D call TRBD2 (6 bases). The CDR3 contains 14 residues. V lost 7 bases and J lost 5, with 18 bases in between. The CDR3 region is CASTQVGTFHEQYF. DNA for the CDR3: TGTGCCAGCACTCAAGTCGGGACTTTCCACGAGCAGTACTTC.

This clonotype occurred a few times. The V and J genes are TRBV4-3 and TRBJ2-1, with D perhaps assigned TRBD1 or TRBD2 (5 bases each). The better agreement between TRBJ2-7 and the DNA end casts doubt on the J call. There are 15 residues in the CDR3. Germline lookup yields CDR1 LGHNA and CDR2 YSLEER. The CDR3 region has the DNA TGCGCCAGCAGCCACGATCAGGGACGTTACAATGAGCAGTACTTC. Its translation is CASSHDQGRYNEQYF.